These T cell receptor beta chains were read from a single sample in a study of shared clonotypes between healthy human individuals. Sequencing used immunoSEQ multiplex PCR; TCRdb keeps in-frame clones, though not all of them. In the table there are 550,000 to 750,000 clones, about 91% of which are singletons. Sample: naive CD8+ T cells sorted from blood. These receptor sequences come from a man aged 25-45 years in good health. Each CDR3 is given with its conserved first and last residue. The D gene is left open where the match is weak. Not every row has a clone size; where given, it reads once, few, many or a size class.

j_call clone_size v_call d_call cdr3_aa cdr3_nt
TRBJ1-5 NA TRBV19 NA CASSYTGFDQPQHF TGTGCCAGTAGCTATACAGGGTTTGACCAGCCCCAGCATTTT
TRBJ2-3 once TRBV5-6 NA CASSLYGPTSTDTQYF TGTGCCAGCAGCTTGTACGGGCCTACTAGCACAGATACGCAGTATTTT
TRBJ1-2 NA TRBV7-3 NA CASSSDRTFRSGGYTF TGTGCCAGCAGCTCAGACCGGACGTTCCGATCCGGGGGCTACACCTTC
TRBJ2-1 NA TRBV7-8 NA CASSSIGGEQFF TGTGCCAGCAGCTCGATAGGAGGCGAGCAGTTCTTC
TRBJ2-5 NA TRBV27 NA CASSFARQETQYF TGTGCCAGCAGTTTCGCCAGACAAGAGACCCAGTACTTC
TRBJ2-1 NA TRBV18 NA CASSPPHQASEQFF TGTGCCAGCTCACCACCACACCAGGCGAGTGAGCAGTTCTTC
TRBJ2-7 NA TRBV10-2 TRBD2 CASSFSGSYEQYF TGCGCCAGCAGTTTTAGCGGGAGCTACGAGCAGTACTTC
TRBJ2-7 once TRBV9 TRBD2 CASSVGGSSYEQYF TGTGCCAGCAGCGTAGGCGGGAGCTCCTACGAGCAGTACTTC
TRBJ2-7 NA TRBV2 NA CASSGRDGTYEQYF TGTGCCAGCAGTGGCCGGGACGGAACCTACGAGCAGTACTTC
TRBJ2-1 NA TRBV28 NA CASRGRSYNEQFF TGTGCCAGCAGAGGGAGGTCCTACAATGAGCAGTTCTTC
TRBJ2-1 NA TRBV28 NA CASSLSSSYNEQFF TGTGCCAGCAGTTTAAGCAGCTCCTACAATGAGCAGTTCTTC
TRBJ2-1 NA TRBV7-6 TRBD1 CASSLDPLTGGASNNEQFF TGTGCCAGCAGCTTAGATCCCCTGACAGGGGGGGCTTCAAACAATGAGCAGTTCTTC
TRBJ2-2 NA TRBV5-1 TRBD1 CASSSGQGNTGELFF TGCGCCAGCAGCTCGGGACAGGGGAACACCGGGGAGCTGTTTTTT
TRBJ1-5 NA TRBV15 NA CATSRDSELNQPQHF TGTGCCACCAGCAGGGACTCAGAACTAAATCAGCCCCAGCATTTT
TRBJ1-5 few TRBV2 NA CASRGEQGSSNQPQHF TGTGCCAGCCGGGGGGAACAGGGATCGAGCAATCAGCCCCAGCATTTT
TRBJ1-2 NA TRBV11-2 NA CASSRVGGRGYTF TGTGCCAGCAGTCGAGTTGGGGGTCGGGGCTACACCTTC
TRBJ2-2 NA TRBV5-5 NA CASSFSGATGELFF TGTGCCAGCAGCTTTTCCGGGGCCACCGGGGAGCTGTTTTTT
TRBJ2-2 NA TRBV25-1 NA CASSPGGGLSNTGELFF TGTGCCAGCAGTCCCGGGGGCGGCTTATCGAACACCGGGGAGCTGTTTTTT
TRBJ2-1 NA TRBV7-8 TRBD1 CASSLDPGQGGNEQFF TGTGCCAGCAGCTTAGATCCGGGACAGGGGGGGAATGAGCAGTTCTTC
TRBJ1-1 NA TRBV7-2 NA CASSLGRGLNTEAFF TGTGCCAGCAGCTTAGGGCGGGGCCTGAACACTGAAGCTTTCTTT
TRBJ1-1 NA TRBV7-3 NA CASSESGKYAFF TGTGCCAGCAGCGAATCGGGAAAGTACGCTTTCTTT
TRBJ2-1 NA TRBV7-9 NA CASSYRTGTPSSYNEQFF TGTGCCAGCAGCTACCGAACCGGGACCCCATCCTCCTACAATGAGCAGTTCTTC
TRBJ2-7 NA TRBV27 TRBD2 CASSQSGSYEQYF TGTGCCAGCAGCCAGAGCGGGAGCTACGAGCAGTACTTC
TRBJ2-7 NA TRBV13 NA CASSLGPNSGTLESRLYEQYF TGTGCCAGCAGCTTAGGGCCGAATTCCGGGACCCTGGAATCTCGTCTATACGAGCAGTACTTC
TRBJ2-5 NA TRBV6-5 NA CASSYHHWETQYF TGTGCCAGCAGTTACCATCACTGGGAGACCCAGTACTTC
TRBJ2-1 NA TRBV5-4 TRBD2 CASSMTSGFYNEQFF TGTGCCAGCAGCATGACTAGCGGCTTCTACAATGAGCAGTTCTTC
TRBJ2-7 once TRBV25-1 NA CASSPQEGSYEQYF TGTGCCAGCAGTCCGCAGGAGGGGAGCTACGAGCAGTACTTC
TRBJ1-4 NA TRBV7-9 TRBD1 CASSPTGSGEKLFF TGTGCCAGCAGCCCGACAGGGTCGGGAGAAAAACTGTTTTTT
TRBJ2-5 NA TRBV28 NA CASRTLGVKYWQETQYF TGTGCCAGCAGGACACTTGGGGTGAAGTATTGGCAAGAGACCCAGTACTTC
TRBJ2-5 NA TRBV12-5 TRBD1 CASGLAQLQGVQTQYF TGTGCTAGTGGTTTGGCCCAACTACAGGGGGTGCAGACCCAGTACTTC
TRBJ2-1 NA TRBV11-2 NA CASSLDLGVSYNEQFF TGTGCCAGCAGCTTAGATCTCGGGGTCTCCTACAATGAGCAGTTCTTC
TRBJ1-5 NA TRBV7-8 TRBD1 CASSLMGQPLAQPQHF TGTGCCAGCAGCCTAATGGGACAGCCGCTAGCTCAGCCCCAGCATTTT
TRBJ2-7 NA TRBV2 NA CASSSSDSYEQYF TGTGCCAGCAGTAGCAGCGACTCCTACGAGCAGTACTTC